This T cell receptor (beta chain) is drawn from a study of cytomegalovirus exposure and HLA in healthy donors. Study context: Earlier work reported 110 million or so unique TCR beta sequences from some 170 million T cells.

With 4 bases removed from V and 1 base from J, the gap between germline ends came to 18 bases. The CDR3 is 16 amino acids. Germline CDR1 reads GTSNPN; CDR2 reads SVGIG (reference sequence). Primers for the PCR totalled 60 Vbeta and 13 Jbeta. Profiled with immunoSEQ multiplex PCR; TCRdb holds only in-frame clones, not every one. This sample has about 100,000 clones, with 75% to 85% found just once. The origin of this receptor is a woman in her late teens or twenties in good health and CMV-seronegative. Source material: PBMCs. The rearrangement links TRBV30 to TRBJ2-3; D is perhaps TRBD1 (5 bases). The CDR3 is CAWIPQGSLGTDTQYF. CDR3 coding DNA: TGTGCCTGGATACCCCAGGGTTCCCTGGGCACAGATACGCAGTATTTT.